Following are 10 T cell receptor beta chains from one sample sequenced in a study of blood T cell repertoires in COVID-19. Sequencing used immunoSEQ multiplex PCR; TCRdb keeps in-frame clones, though not all of them. This sample has 120,000 or so clones, with about 90% found just once. The sequenced sample consisted of peripheral blood. These receptors originate from an older woman with acute or convalescent COVID-19.

The V and J genes are TRBV5-4 and TRBJ1-3, with D maybe TRBD1 (6 bases). V was pared by 0 bases and J by 4 bases, with 8 bases between. This CDR3 has 14 residues. Per germline, CDR1 SGHNT and CDR2 YYREEE (reference sequence). The CDR3 sequence is CASSLGGGGNTIYF. CDR3 coding DNA: TGTGCCAGCAGCTTGGGGGGGGGCGGAAACACCATATATTTT.

This chain uses TRBV3-1 (or the pseudogene TRBV3-2) with TRBJ1-6; D is possibly TRBD1 (6 bases). Trimming removed 4 bases from V and 14 bases from J, with 12 bases in between. Germline V gene data show CDR1 as LGHDT and CDR2 as YNNKEL (reference sequence). The CDR3 consists of 12 residues. CDR3 in amino acids: CASSPSEGALHF. The CDR3 DNA reads TGTGCCAGCAGCCCGTCCGAGGGGGCCCTCCACTTT.

The genes are TRBV5-1 and TRBJ1-1; maybe TRBD1 (5 bases). Per the germline V gene, CDR1 is SGHRS and CDR2 is YFSETQ. This CDR3 has 16 amino acids. V lost 0 bases to trimming and J lost 4 bases, with 16 bases between them. The DNA for the CDR3 is TGCGCCAGCAGCTTGGGACGAAACCTGGGGGGCACTGAAGCTTTCTTT. As protein: CASSLGRNLGGTEAFF.

This chain joins TRBV27 and TRBJ2-7; 7 nucleotides agree with TRBD1. The CDR3 totals 14 residues. V lost 4 bases, J lost 0 bases, and 3 bases stayed unmatched. Germline-derived CDR1 and CDR2 are MNHEY and SMNVEV (reference sequence). The CDR3 DNA reads as TGTGCCAGCAGTTCGACAGGGTTCTCCTACGAGCAGTACTTC. It codes for CASSSTGFSYEQYF.

This chain connects TRBV21-1 to TRBJ1-4. TRBV21-1 is a pseudogene locus. This CDR3 spans 17 amino acids. CDR3 protein: CASSKACRGGSNEKLFF. CDR3 nucleotide sequence: TGTGCCAGCAGCAAAGCGTGTAGAGGTGGGAGCAATGAAAAACTGTTTTTT.

Concerning this clone itself: Relative to the germline gene, one junction end is altered; a read error may explain this. V gene TRBV7-7 combines with J gene TRBJ2-1, with 11 bases lining up with TRBD2. Germline V gives CDR1 SSHAT, CDR2 FNYEAQ (reference sequence). The CDR3 contains 15 residues. DNA for the CDR3: TGTGCTAGCAGCTTAGCGGGAGGGCCATCGGGTGAGCAGTTCTTC. This codes for CASSLAGGPSGEQFF.

This rearrangement joins TRBV7-9 to TRBJ1-3; 8 nucleotides match TRBD1. With 5 bases clipped from V and 2 bases from J, the junction kept 2 bases outside the gene matches. In germline, CDR1 is SEHNR, CDR2 FQNEAQ (reference sequence). The CDR3 length is 14 residues. In DNA, the CDR3 is TGTGCCAGCAGCGAGACAGGGGCTGGAAACACCATATATTTT. This encodes CASSETGAGNTIYF.

The V gene is TRBV6-5, the J gene TRBJ2-1; possible D gene TRBD1, 8 bases. Trimming removed 2 bases from V and 8 bases from J, with 19 bases in between. The CDR3 has 16 amino acids. The V gene's germline CDR1 is MNHEY and CDR2 SVGAGI. The CDR3 DNA reads as TGTGCCAGCAGTTACCCCCGGACAGGGAGGGGTCATGAGCAGTTCTTC. It translates to CASSYPRTGRGHEQFF.

The chain recombines TRBV7-9 with TRBJ1-1; D not certain. Germline CDR1 SEHNR, CDR2 FQNEAQ (reference sequence). The V gene lost 3 bases and the J gene lost 1 base, with 9 bases spanning the gap. The CDR3 has 14 residues. CDR3 bases: TGTGCCAGCAGCTTGCATGCGGAGAACACTGAAGCTTTCTTT. Translating gives CASSLHAENTEAFF.

V and J are TRBV6-1 and TRBJ1-6; tentative D call: TRBD1 (6 bases). This CDR3 is 17 amino acids long. The germline V gene encodes CDR1 MNHNS and CDR2 SASEGT. Trimming left V 4 bases short and J 4 bases short, with 17 bases between. The chain's CDR3 is CASSGGSPGQYNSPLHF. The DNA of the CDR3 is TGTGCCAGCAGTGGGGGCTCCCCAGGACAGTATAATTCACCCCTCCACTTT.